Detailed here is one TCR beta chain. RNA was extracted and reverse transcribed into cDNA as the sequencing template. Assay: immunoSEQ multiplex PCR; the TCRdb copy retains only in-frame clones and omits some. The sample consists of around 12,000 clones, 60% of them appearing once. The germline V gene has CDR1 LNHNV and CDR2 YYDKDF (reference sequence). The length of the CDR3 is 17 residues. Trimming removed 1 base from V and 2 bases from J; junction bases left unmatched: 5. Alopecia areata patients provided lesional scalp punch biopsies and peripheral blood. This entry comes from a study of CD8+ T cells in alopecia areata. Across the whole study: Patients in the treated group were given tofacitinib by mouth, 5 to 10 mg twice a day.

V and J are TRBV15 and TRBJ2-5, with 12 positions matching TRBD2. Sequenced material: skin. The receptor comes from a human donor with alopecia areata. DNA of the CDR3: TGTGCCACCAGCAGAGGGGGGACTAGCGGGCCACAAGAGACCCAGTACTTC. Its translation: CATSRGGTSGPQETQYF. Based on the CDR3 plus reference TRBV15 and TRBJ2-5, the full variable domain is DAMVIQNPRYQVTQFGKPVTLSCSQTLNHNVMYWYQQKSSQAPKLLFHYYDKDFNNEADTPDNFQSRRPNTSFCFLDIRSPGLGDTAMYLCATSRGGTSGPQETQYFGPGTRLLVL.